Listed below are T cell receptor beta chains from one sample, sequenced in a study of early T cells in non-severe SARS-CoV-2 infection. Each CDR3 protein is one row after TCRdb ran MiXCR on the 5' RACE reads. The table lists tens of thousands of distinct CDR3 sequences, 10% of them singletons. Sequences were derived from whole blood, sampled at baseline. These receptor sequences come from an adult who was a healthcare worker with PCR-confirmed SARS-CoV-2 infection or an uninfected control (not recorded which). Both conserved end residues are part of each CDR3. The D gene is left open where the match is weak. Clone size is not always given. Where it is, it says once, few, many or a class for expanded clones.

d_call	clone_size	j_call	v_call	cdr3_nt	cdr3_aa
.	.	TRBJ2-1	TRBV2	TGTGCCAGCAACCCATACCCGTGGACGCCCCACAATGAGCAGTTCTTT	CASNPYPWTPHNEQFF
.	few	TRBJ2-7	TRBV21-1	TGTGCCAGCAGCAAGGAGCGCTACGAGCAGTACTTC	CASSKERYEQYF
.	.	TRBJ1-1	TRBV30	TGTGCCTGGAGTGCCCTTCAGGGAGTGGCTGAAGCTTTCTTT	CAWSALQGVAEAFF
.	few	TRBJ2-3	TRBV28	TGTGCCACCGCGTCGGGTCCCCCAGGGGGAGGGAGGTCCGATACGCAGTATTTT	CATASGPPGGGRSDTQYF
.	many	TRBJ1-1	TRBV7-9	TGTGCCAGCAGCAAGGGACAGAACACTGAAGCTTTCTTT	CASSKGQNTEAFF
TRBD1	.	TRBJ2-7	TRBV27	TGTGCCAGCAGCCCGAGGGGACAGGGAACCTACGAGCAGTACTTC	CASSPRGQGTYEQYF
.	.	TRBJ2-3	TRBV11-2	TGTGCCAGCAGCTCCTGGGGAAGGGGCCGCACAGATACGCAGTATTTT	CASSSWGRGRTDTQYF
.	.	TRBJ2-1	TRBV10-2	TGCGCCAGCAGCTCCGCGACTAGATCCGGTGAGCAGTTCTTC	CASSSATRSGEQFF
TRBD1	many	TRBJ2-2	TRBV20-1	TGCAGTGCTAGCAGACAGGGTCGCACCGGGGAGCTGTTTTTT	CSASRQGRTGELFF
.	.	TRBJ1-6	TRBV7-9	TGTGCCAGCAGCTTGAACGGGCAAAATTCACCCCTCCACTTT	CASSLNGQNSPLHF
.	.	TRBJ2-5	TRBV7-9	TGTGCCAGCAGCTGGATTCAGGGGCTTGAAGAGACCCAGTACTTC	CASSWIQGLEETQYF
.	.	TRBJ2-1	TRBV11-2	TGTGCCAGCAGCGGACAACTGGGCAGCTCCTACAATGAGCAGTTCTTC	CASSGQLGSSYNEQFF
.	few	TRBJ2-7	TRBV18	TGTGCCAGCTCGGACCTGACCGACGAGCAGTACTTC	CASSDLTDEQYF
.	.	TRBJ2-5	TRBV30	TGTGCCTGGGGGGGGACTCGAGAGACCCAGTACTTC	CAWGGTRETQYF
TRBD1	few	TRBJ2-7	TRBV5-8	TGTGCCAGCAGCTTGGGCAGGGGGCGCGGGCCAGGGTCCTACGAGCAGTACTTC	CASSLGRGRGPGSYEQYF
.	.	TRBJ2-7	TRBV12-3/TRBV12-4	TGTGCCAGCAGTTTCCAGCGGCTCTCCTACGAGCAGTACTTC	CASSFQRLSYEQYF
TRBD1	.	TRBJ2-2	TRBV10-3	TGTGCCATCAGTCGACAGGGGACCGGGGAGCTGTTTTTT	CAISRQGTGELFF
.	few	TRBJ2-1	TRBV7-9	TGTGCCAGCAGCTTAGCGGTGAGCTACAATGAGCAGTTCTTC	CASSLAVSYNEQFF
TRBD1	few	TRBJ1-1	TRBV9	TGTGCCAGCAGCGAACGGACAGGGGGCGAGACTGAAGCTTTCTTT	CASSERTGGETEAFF
.	few	TRBJ2-3	TRBV12-3/TRBV12-4	TGTGCCAGCAGGCCTGGCTCCCCGGATACGCAGTATTTT	CASRPGSPDTQYF
.	few	TRBJ2-7	TRBV14	TGTGCCAGCAGCCCCAGGGCGGACCGAGAGGAGCAGTACTTC	CASSPRADREEQYF
TRBD2	.	TRBJ2-1	TRBV12-5	TGTGCTAGTGGTTTGGAGGAGCGGGGCCAGCAGTTCTTC	CASGLEERGQQFF
TRBD2	few	TRBJ2-5	TRBV9	TGTGCCAGCAGCGTAGGCGGGAGACGGCAAGAGACCCAGTACTTC	CASSVGGRRQETQYF
.	many	TRBJ2-1	TRBV7-3	TGTGCCAGCAGCTTAACTCGGGAATCCTACAATGAGCAGTTCTTC	CASSLTRESYNEQFF
.	once	TRBJ2-4	TRBV7-9	TGTGCCAGCAGCTTTGGTCAGGGGGGCCAAAACATTCAGTACTTC	CASSFGQGGQNIQYF
.	.	TRBJ2-7	TRBV18	TGTGCCAGCTCCATCGGGCCAGTTTACGAGCAGTACTTC	CASSIGPVYEQYF